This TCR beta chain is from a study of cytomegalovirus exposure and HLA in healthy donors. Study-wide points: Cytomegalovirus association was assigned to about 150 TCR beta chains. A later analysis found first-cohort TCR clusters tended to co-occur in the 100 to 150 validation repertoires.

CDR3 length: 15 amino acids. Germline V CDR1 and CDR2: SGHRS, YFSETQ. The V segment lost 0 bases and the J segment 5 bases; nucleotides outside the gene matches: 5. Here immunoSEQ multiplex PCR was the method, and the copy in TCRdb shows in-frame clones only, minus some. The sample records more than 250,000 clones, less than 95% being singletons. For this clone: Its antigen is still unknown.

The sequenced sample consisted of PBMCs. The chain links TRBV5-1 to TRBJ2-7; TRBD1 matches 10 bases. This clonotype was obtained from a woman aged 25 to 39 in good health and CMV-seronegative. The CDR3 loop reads CASSLGGQGKDEQYF. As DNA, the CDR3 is TGCGCCAGCAGCTTGGGGGGACAGGGGAAGGACGAGCAGTACTTC.